This T cell receptor (beta chain) stems from a study of human thymus T cells. Study-wide results and limits: Thymic and blood repertoires appeared to show biased V and J gene usage.

Using immunoSEQ multiplex PCR, the repertoire was profiled, and TCRdb retains in-frame clones only, with some absent. The sample gives fewer than 55,000 clones, 94% of which show up once; more than 0.095% is in the top ten. Worth noting for this clone: What it recognizes is unknown.

The germline V and J ends were trimmed by 6 bases and 1 base, with 10 bases remaining between them. Germline CDR1 reads LNHDA; CDR2 reads SQIVND (reference sequence). This CDR3 is 14 amino acids long. Infants served as donors; they were healthy and Finnish and were having corrective surgery for congenital heart defects. An approximately 0.45-1 mL peripheral blood aliquot was taken intraoperatively from four of eight donors. The receptor was derived from a boy younger than two with a congenital heart defect but otherwise immunologically healthy. This sequence joins TRBV19 and TRBJ2-4; possibly TRBD2 for D (6 bases). The sample was blood. The CDR3 loop is CASSVRGAKNIQYF. The CDR3 region has the DNA TGTGCCAGTAGCGTCCGGGGGGCCAAAAACATTCAGTACTTC.